This TCR beta chain was sequenced in a study of T cell responses to AZD1222 COVID-19 vaccine. The CDR3 totals 12 residues. The V gene's germline CDR1 is KGHSH and CDR2 LQKENI. V was clipped by 8 bases and J by 8 bases, with 13 bases between them. Study findings and constraints: Baseline seropositivity occurred in only a handful of AZD1222 recipients. Most donors were white British and more were female, and clonal diversity was possibly underestimated.

Here immunoSEQ multiplex PCR was the method, and the copy in TCRdb shows in-frame clones only, minus some. Among 100,000 to 120,000 clones listed, 92% were seen once. With regard to this clone: The antigen is undetermined.

V is TRBV18 and J is TRBJ2-1, with D perhaps matching TRBD1 (5 bases). The sample here was peripheral blood, taken on day 0 of AZD1222 vaccination. This TCR derives from an adult in good health. The CDR3 DNA sequence: TGTGCCAGCGCAGGGATATTAGATGAGCAGTTCTTC. This gives the protein CASAGILDEQFF.